A selection of T cell receptor beta chains follows, all from one sample in a study of OX40 agonist ivuxolimab in advanced cancers. Here immunoSEQ multiplex PCR was the method, and the copy in TCRdb shows in-frame clones only, minus some. The data show 52,000 or so clones, around 82% seen once. This specimen was CD4+ or CD8+ T cells sorted from blood, taken in a trial of the OX40 agonist ivuxolimab. These TCRs come from an adult with an advanced solid tumor such as melanoma, head and neck, liver or kidney cancer. CDR3s include the opening cysteine and the closing phenylalanine or tryptophan. The D gene is left open where the match is weak. The size entry is marked missing in some rows and otherwise reads once, few, many or a size class.

clone_size	v_call	j_call	d_call	cdr3_aa	cdr3_nt
NA	TRBV21-1	TRBJ2-1	NA	CASSCGGRGPSYNEQFF	TGTGCCAGCAGCTGTGGCGGGAGAGGACCCTCCTACAATGAGCAGTTCTTC
NA	TRBV11-3	TRBJ1-2	NA	CASSLAGDGYYGYTF	TGTGCCAGCAGCTTAGCAGGGGACGGATACTATGGCTACACCTTC
NA	TRBV27	TRBJ2-7	NA	CASSTNPVVYEQYF	TGTGCCAGCAGCACTAACCCGGTAGTCTACGAGCAGTACTTC
NA	TRBV10-3	TRBJ2-1	TRBD2	CAISEDSGSIYNEQFF	TGTGCCATCAGTGAAGATAGCGGGAGTATCTACAATGAGCAGTTCTTC
many	TRBV5-1	TRBJ1-4	NA	CASSPDGGPTNEKLFF	TGCGCCAGCAGCCCGGACGGGGGACCAACTAATGAAAAACTGTTTTTT
NA	TRBV5-1	TRBJ2-1	TRBD2	CASSLGRVAGNNEQFF	TGCGCCAGCAGCTTAGGTCGGGTAGCGGGTAACAATGAGCAGTTCTTC
NA	TRBV7-9	TRBJ1-5	TRBD1	CASSLYGAGTDNQPQHF	TGTGCCAGCAGCTTATATGGGGCCGGGACAGACAATCAGCCCCAGCATTTT
few	TRBV5-1	TRBJ2-3	TRBD1	CASSFKGASTDTQYF	TGCGCCAGCAGCTTCAAGGGGGCTAGCACAGATACGCAGTATTTT
NA	TRBV7-9	TRBJ2-1	NA	CASSLERAGHEQFF	TGTGCCAGCAGCTTAGAGAGGGCCGGCCATGAGCAGTTCTTC
once	TRBV6-1	TRBJ2-2	TRBD1	CASGGQGENTGELFF	TGTGCCAGCGGGGGACAGGGCGAGAACACCGGGGAGCTGTTTTTT
NA	TRBV18	TRBJ2-2	TRBD1	CASSPPDRGVRTGELFF	TGTGCCAGCTCACCCCCCGACAGGGGCGTTCGGACCGGGGAGCTGTTTTTT
NA	TRBV2	TRBJ1-2	TRBD1	CASLVTGGSGYTF	TGTGCCAGCCTTGTCACAGGGGGCAGTGGCTACACCTTC
once	TRBV6-4	TRBJ2-3	NA	CASRPDRNAADTQYF	TGTGCCAGCAGGCCAGACAGGAACGCTGCAGATACGCAGTATTTT
NA	TRBV4-1	TRBJ2-1	NA	CASSHTGRAGTNEQFF	TGCGCCAGCAGTCATACTGGAAGGGCGGGGACCAATGAGCAGTTCTTC
NA	TRBV5-5	TRBJ1-5	TRBD1	CASRDGTGHNQPQHF	TGTGCCAGCAGAGATGGGACAGGACATAATCAGCCCCAGCATTTT
NA	TRBV7-2	TRBJ2-2	TRBD1	CASSLRQGAGELFF	TGTGCCAGCAGCTTAAGACAGGGGGCCGGGGAGCTGTTTTTT
NA	TRBV2	TRBJ1-3	NA	CASSVGGRNTIYF	TGTGCCAGCAGTGTGGGGGGACGAAACACCATATATTTT
once	TRBV6-6	TRBJ2-7	TRBD1	CARPPTGDSSEQYF	TGTGCCAGACCCCCGACAGGGGACTCCTCTGAGCAGTACTTC
NA	TRBV5-6	TRBJ1-5	NA	CASSLGPADVGQPQHF	TGTGCCAGCAGCCTGGGACCGGCGGATGTGGGTCAGCCCCAGCATTTT
once	TRBV7-3	TRBJ2-1	NA	CASSETRWAEQFF	TGTGCCAGCAGCGAAACCCGGTGGGCCGAGCAGTTCTTC
NA	TRBV12-5	TRBJ2-3	TRBD2	CASGLVPPAGGTDTQYF	TGTGCTAGTGGTTTGGTCCCCCCCGCGGGGGGCACAGATACGCAGTATTTT
NA	TRBV7-2	TRBJ1-1	NA	CASSLAGVNTEAFF	TGTGCCAGCAGCTTAGCGGGAGTTAACACTGAAGCTTTCTTT
NA	TRBV19	TRBJ2-7	TRBD2	CASRPGTSETYEQYF	TGTGCCAGTAGACCCGGGACTAGCGAGACCTACGAGCAGTACTTC
NA	TRBV29-1	TRBJ2-5	NA	CSVVVGETQYF	TGCAGCGTTGTGGTTGGGGAGACCCAGTACTTC
NA	TRBV6-6	TRBJ1-1	TRBD1	CASSPRTGGEAFF	TGTGCCAGCAGTCCCCGGACAGGAGGGGAAGCTTTCTTT
NA	TRBV6-4	TRBJ2-1	TRBD2	CASSERSSGTDEQFF	TGTGCCAGCAGTGAAAGGTCTAGCGGGACCGATGAGCAGTTCTTC
NA	TRBV15	TRBJ2-7	NA	CATSRVGRSSSYEQYF	TGTGCCACCAGCAGAGTTGGCAGGTCTAGCTCCTACGAGCAGTACTTC
NA	TRBV5-8	TRBJ1-4	NA	CASSPAGVNEKLFF	TGTGCCAGCAGCCCTGCAGGGGTTAATGAAAAACTGTTTTTT
NA	TRBV19	TRBJ2-1	NA	CASSRGRDEYNEQFF	TGTGCCAGTAGTAGGGGGCGGGACGAATACAATGAGCAGTTCTTC
NA	TRBV5-5	TRBJ2-5	NA	CASRIQETQYF	TGTGCCAGCAGAATTCAAGAGACCCAGTACTTC
NA	TRBV7-8	TRBJ1-1	NA	CASSLTPVGTEAFF	TGTGCCAGCAGCTTAACCCCGGTGGGCACTGAAGCTTTCTTT
NA	TRBV6-6	TRBJ2-7	NA	CASRFTGNSYEQYF	TGTGCCAGCAGATTCACAGGGAACTCCTACGAGCAGTACTTC
NA	TRBV7-2	TRBJ2-3	TRBD2	CASSRETSGRLSADTQYF	TGTGCCAGCAGCCGGGAGACTAGCGGGAGGCTTAGCGCAGATACGCAGTATTTT
NA	TRBV7-9	TRBJ1-2	NA	CASSLAGGDSNGYTF	TGTGCCAGCAGCTTAGCGGGAGGAGACAGTAATGGCTACACCTTC
NA	TRBV10-3	TRBJ2-7	NA	CAISDSPFREQYF	TGTGCCATCAGTGATTCCCCCTTTAGAGAGCAGTACTTC
NA	TRBV5-4	TRBJ2-5	TRBD2	CASSPRTSSAETQYF	TGTGCCAGCAGCCCGCGGACTAGTTCGGCAGAGACCCAGTACTTC
NA	TRBV7-8	TRBJ1-1	NA	CASSRILRNWGWNTEAFF	TGTGCCAGCAGCCGAATTCTTAGGAACTGGGGTTGGAACACTGAAGCTTTCTTT
NA	TRBV2	TRBJ2-3	NA	CASRITDTQYF	TGTGCCAGTAGAATCACAGATACGCAGTATTTT
NA	TRBV7-8	TRBJ2-1	NA	CASSPRTASYNEQFF	TGTGCCAGCAGCCCTAGGACTGCCTCCTACAATGAGCAGTTCTTC
NA	TRBV9	TRBJ2-3	NA	CASSYRDLPLGDTQYF	TGTGCCAGCAGTTACCGGGACTTACCACTCGGAGATACGCAGTATTTT
NA	TRBV30	TRBJ2-7	TRBD1	CAWTGTGTYEQYF	TGTGCCTGGACCGGGACAGGGACGTACGAGCAGTACTTC
NA	TRBV4-2	TRBJ2-7	NA	CASSLSRTYNEQYF	TGTGCCAGCAGCCTCTCGAGGACCTACAACGAGCAGTACTTC
NA	TRBV27	TRBJ1-1	TRBD1	CASRGTVTEAFF	TGTGCCAGCAGGGGGACAGTCACTGAAGCTTTCTTT
NA	TRBV9	TRBJ2-6	NA	CASTLPPLLSGANVLTF	TGTGCCAGCACCCTCCCCCCGCTTCTCTCTGGGGCCAACGTCCTGACTTTC
NA	TRBV4-1	TRBJ2-7	TRBD2	CASSRDFTTGLAGPELPYEQYF	TGCGCCAGCAGCCGAGACTTTACAACGGGACTAGCGGGACCGGAACTCCCCTACGAGCAGTACTTC
NA	TRBV11-3	TRBJ2-7	NA	CASSFNTDYEQYF	TGTGCCAGCAGCTTTAACACAGACTACGAGCAGTACTTC
NA	TRBV2	TRBJ2-3	NA	CASSEGGAGPTDTQYF	TGTGCCAGCAGTGAAGGAGGGGCGGGCCCCACAGATACGCAGTATTTT
NA	TRBV5-1	TRBJ1-4	NA	CASSLGQNGGEKLFF	TGCGCCAGCAGCCTCGGACAGAATGGCGGAGAAAAACTGTTTTTT
NA	TRBV7-3	TRBJ2-7	TRBD1	CASSSTGGTVDEQYF	TGTGCCAGCAGCTCAACAGGGGGTACTGTGGACGAGCAGTACTTC